The TCR beta chain under discussion was sequenced for a study of identical twins. The germline CDR1 and CDR2 sequences are DFQATT and SNEGSKA (reference sequence). The CDR3 is 15 residues long. V was cut by 4 bases and J by 3 bases, with 16 bases left in between. TCRdb analysed the 5' RACE reads with MiXCR anew, one entry per CDR3 protein. The table lists 1.5 million to 2 million distinct CDR3 sequences, about 30% of them singletons. Healthy Caucasians, and only they, were the donors. Sequences were obtained from cord blood. The gene calls are TRBV20-1 and TRBJ2-1; D perhaps matches TRBD2 (5 bases). The origin of this receptor is a newborn girl in good health. The CDR3, as DNA: TGCAGTGCTAAGAGCTTGAGGGCCCGCTACAATGAGCAGTTCTTC. This gives the protein CSAKSLRARYNEQFF.